This entry lists 15 T cell receptor beta chains sequenced from one sample in a study of cytomegalovirus exposure and HLA in healthy donors. Vbeta (60) and Jbeta (13) primers were used in the PCR. Here immunoSEQ multiplex PCR was the method, and the copy in TCRdb shows in-frame clones only, minus some. The table gives 95,000 to 150,000 clones; the top ten clones make up more than 0.9% of it. The sample was PBMCs. These receptors originate from a man aged 18 to 30 in good health and CMV-seronegative.

This chain links TRBV30 with TRBJ1-5; the D gene is possibly TRBD1 (6 bases). Trimming took off 0 bases at V and 2 bases at J, with 11 bases between the two ends. Germline CDR1 GTSNPN, CDR2 SVGIG (reference sequence). This CDR3 contains 15 residues. CDR3 DNA sequence: TGTGCCTGGAGTGTGGGGGGGGCGGGCAATCAGCCCCAGCATTTT. The encoded protein is CAWSVGGAGNQPQHF. The whole variable domain, remainder taken from reference TRBV30 and TRBJ1-5, is SQTIHQWPATLVQPVGSPLSLECTVEGTSNPNLYWYRQAAGRGLQLLFYSVGIGQISSEVPQNLSASRPQDRQFILSSKKLLLSDSGFYLCAWSVGGAGNQPQHFGDGTRLSIL.

The gene calls are TRBV4-1 and TRBJ2-6, with D tentatively TRBD1 (6 bases). Trimming pared 4 bases from V and 0 bases from J, leaving 22 bases between. This CDR3 comprises 20 residues. Germline values: CDR1 MGHRA, CDR2 YSYEKL. The CDR3 spells CASSRKMSDRSSSGANVLTF. CDR3 DNA sequence: TGCGCCAGCAGCCGCAAGATGAGCGACAGGTCGAGCTCTGGGGCCAACGTCCTGACTTTC.

The V gene is TRBV2, the J gene TRBJ1-1; 7 bases fit TRBD1. The CDR3 loop spans 16 amino acids. The germline V gene encodes CDR1 SNHLY and CDR2 FYNNEI. The junction had 13 bases not matched to a gene; V was cut back by 6 bases and J by 3 bases. DNA of the CDR3: TGTGCCAGCAGCGTTACGGAAGGGGGCGCGGACACTGAAGCTTTCTTT. This gives the protein CASSVTEGGADTEAFF.

Written as DNA, the CDR3 is TGTGCCAGCCCCGGGGGGGCTGAAGCTTTCTTT. Residues: CASPGGAEAFF. The V call is TRBV28, the J call TRBJ1-1; D perhaps matches TRBD1 (5 bases). The germline V gene has CDR1 MDHEN and CDR2 SYDVKM. The CDR3 extends over 11 amino acids. Trimming cost V 8 bases and J 6 bases, with 10 bases left between them.

V gene TRBV4-2 combines with J gene TRBJ2-7, with 11 bases identical to TRBD2. V lost 0 bases, J lost 1 base, and 8 bases stayed unmatched. The CDR3 loop spans 18 amino acids. Germline CDR1 reads LGHNA; CDR2 reads YNFKEQ. CDR3 protein: CASSQEITGTSGSYEQYF. CDR3 sequence (DNA): TGTGCCAGCAGCCAAGAGATTACCGGGACTAGCGGATCCTACGAGCAGTACTTC.

The rearrangement uses TRBV19 and TRBJ2-2; D is perhaps TRBD1 (5 bases). The CDR3 spans 18 residues. CDR1 and CDR2 (germline): LNHDA, SQIVND (reference sequence). V gave up 6 bases and J gave up 0 bases, with 20 bases separating them. Here the CDR3 reads CASRKQVQDQANTGELFF. CDR3 bases: TGTGCCAGTAGGAAACAGGTTCAGGACCAAGCGAACACCGGGGAGCTGTTTTTT.

This chain joins TRBV5-1 and TRBJ2-1; 7 nucleotides match TRBD1. Trimming at V came to 0 bases and at J to 5 bases, leaving 11 bases not matched to a gene. The CDR3 has 17 amino acids. Germline V gives CDR1 SGHRS, CDR2 YFSETQ. The CDR3 is CASSLGSLGTADNEQFF. The DNA for the CDR3 is TGCGCCAGCAGCTTGGGGTCTTTGGGGACAGCTGACAATGAGCAGTTCTTC.

CDR3 in amino acids: CASDIQGAEAFF. DNA for the CDR3: TGTGCCAGTGACATCCAAGGGGCTGAAGCTTTCTTT. This chain links TRBV19 with TRBJ1-1; a possible D gene is TRBD1 (5 bases). Trimming took off 8 bases at V and 6 bases at J, with 13 bases between the two ends. CDR1 and CDR2 from the germline V gene are LNHDA and SQIVND (reference sequence). The CDR3 covers 12 residues.

The V and J genes are TRBV18 and TRBJ1-1; D is unresolved. The CDR3 sequence is 15 residues long. Germline V gene lookup returns CDR1 KGHSH and CDR2 LQKENI. Trimming pared 2 bases from V and 5 bases from J, leaving 15 bases between. The CDR3 loop reads CASSPVTGSNTEAFF. In DNA, the CDR3 is TGTGCCAGCTCACCAGTGACGGGGTCTAATACTGAAGCTTTCTTT. The full variable domain, completed using reference TRBV18 and TRBJ1-1, is NAGVMQNPRHLVRRRGQEARLRCSPMKGHSHVYWYRQLPEEGLKFMVYLQKENIIDESGMPKERFSAEFPKEGPSILRIQQVVRGDSAAYFCASSPVTGSNTEAFFGQGTRLTVV.

The chain is built from TRBV19 and TRBJ1-2; 8 nucleotides align to TRBD1. CDR3 length: 16 residues. The V and J ends lost 4 bases and 3 bases, in that order; junction bases with no gene match: 10. Germline lookup yields CDR1 LNHDA and CDR2 SQIVND (reference sequence). The chain's CDR3 is CASSTHTGGTYYGYTF. The DNA of the CDR3 is TGTGCCAGTAGTACGCATACAGGGGGTACCTACTATGGCTACACCTTC.

The chain joins TRBV6-6 to TRBJ2-7; weak D call: TRBD1 (6 bases). CDR3 length equals 15 residues. V lost 4 bases to trimming and J lost 3 bases, with 16 bases between them. Germline values: CDR1 MNHNY, CDR2 SVGAGI (reference sequence). CDR3 amino acids: CASSLFRDKNYEQYF. The CDR3 DNA is TGTGCCAGCAGTTTATTCCGGGACAAGAACTACGAGCAGTACTTC.

Judged by frequency, this clone is medium-sized. Other nucleotide sequences in the sample specify the same CDR3. The rearrangement links TRBV6-4 to TRBJ2-3, with TRBD2 matching 11 bases. After removal of 0 bases from V and 4 bases from J, the junction contained 0 bases not matched to a gene. The V gene's germline CDR1 is MRHNA and CDR2 SNTAGT. The CDR3 has 15 residues. The CDR3 here is CASSDSSGGADTQYF. As DNA, the CDR3 is TGTGCCAGCAGTGACTCTAGCGGGGGGGCAGATACGCAGTATTTT.

The J gene is TRBJ2-7, the V gene TRBV11-2; no definite D call. Germline V gene lookup returns CDR1 SGHAT and CDR2 FQNNGV. CDR3 size: 11 residues. V was cut by 6 bases and J by 3 bases, with 6 bases left in between. CDR3 DNA sequence: TGTGCCAGCAGTCTACTCTACGAGCAGTACTTC. This sequence encodes CASSLLYEQYF.

This chain links TRBV7-9 with TRBJ2-7; D may be TRBD1 (6 bases). Deletions cut 9 bases from V and 5 bases from J, with 20 bases between. The V gene's germline CDR1 is SEHNR and CDR2 FQNEAQ (reference sequence). The CDR3 extends over 14 amino acids. CDR3 nucleotides: TGTGCCAGTAGCACCTTTGGCAGGGGAAACGAGCAGTACTTC. Translation: CASSTFGRGNEQYF.

The chain uses TRBV6-1 and TRBJ2-3; perhaps TRBD1 as D (6 bases). This CDR3 contains 13 residues. Germline CDR1 is MNHNS and CDR2 is SASEGT. Trimming pared 4 bases from V and 8 bases from J, leaving 13 bases between. The CDR3 region has the DNA TGTGCCAGCAGTGCCACAGGGACGGGTACGCAGTATTTT. Translated: CASSATGTGTQYF.